This T cell receptor beta chain was identified in a study of shared clonotypes between healthy human individuals. On the study more broadly: A couple of women and three men aged 18 to 49 made up the donors. Each donor's CD8 memory used one plate, CD8 naive two, each CD4 subset three.

The germline gives CDR1 SQVTM, CDR2 ANQGSEA. V lost 6 bases to trimming and J lost 3 bases, with 19 bases between them. This CDR3 region has 15 residues. The run depth of the assay was deep. The data were produced by immunoSEQ multiplex PCR, yet TCRdb's version contains in-frame clones alone and is incomplete. The sample carries a few million clones, approximately 95% recorded once. Material: naive CD4+ T cells from PBMCs. Subset: CD45RA+ positively selected. The chain has TRBV29-1 and TRBJ2-3; D could derive from TRBD1 or TRBD2 (5 bases each). The receptor comes from a man aged 18 to 29 in good health. Some clones in this sample may be carry-over from other donors' samples. CDR3 in amino acids: CSVTHGAVATDTQYF. The CDR3 nucleotides are TGCAGCGTGACCCACGGGGCAGTGGCAACAGATACGCAGTATTTT.